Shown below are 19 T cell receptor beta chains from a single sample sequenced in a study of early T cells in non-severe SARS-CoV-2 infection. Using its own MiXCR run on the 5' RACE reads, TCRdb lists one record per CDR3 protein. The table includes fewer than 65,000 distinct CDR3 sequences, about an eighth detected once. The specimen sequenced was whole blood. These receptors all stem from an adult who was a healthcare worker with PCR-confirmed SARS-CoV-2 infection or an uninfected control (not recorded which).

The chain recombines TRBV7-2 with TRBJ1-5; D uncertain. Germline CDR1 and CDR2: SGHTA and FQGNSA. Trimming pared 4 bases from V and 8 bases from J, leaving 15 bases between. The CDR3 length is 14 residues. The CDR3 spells CASSSSFSLEPQHF. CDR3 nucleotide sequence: TGTGCCAGCAGCTCCAGCTTTTCGCTGGAGCCCCAGCATTTT.

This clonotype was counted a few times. The CDR3 sequence is CASSSDSFNEQFF. DNA of the CDR3: TGTGCCAGCAGCTCTGACAGCTTCAATGAGCAGTTCTTC. This chain uses TRBV7-8 with TRBJ2-1, with D maybe TRBD1 (5 bases). This CDR3 spans 13 amino acids. Deletions cut 4 bases from V and 6 bases from J, with 10 bases between. Germline loops: CDR1 SGHVS, CDR2 FQNEAQ.

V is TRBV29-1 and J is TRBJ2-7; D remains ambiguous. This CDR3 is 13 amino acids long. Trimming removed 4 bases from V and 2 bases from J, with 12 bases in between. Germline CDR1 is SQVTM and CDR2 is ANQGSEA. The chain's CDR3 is CSVGSRTTYEQYF. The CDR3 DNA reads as TGCAGCGTTGGGAGTCGCACAACCTACGAGCAGTACTTC.

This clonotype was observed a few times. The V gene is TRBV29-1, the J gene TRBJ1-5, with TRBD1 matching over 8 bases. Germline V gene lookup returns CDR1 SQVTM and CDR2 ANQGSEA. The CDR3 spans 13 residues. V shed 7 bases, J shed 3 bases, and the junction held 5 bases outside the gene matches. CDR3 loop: CSGSQGANQPQHF. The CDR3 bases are TGCAGCGGGAGCCAGGGGGCCAATCAGCCCCAGCATTTT.

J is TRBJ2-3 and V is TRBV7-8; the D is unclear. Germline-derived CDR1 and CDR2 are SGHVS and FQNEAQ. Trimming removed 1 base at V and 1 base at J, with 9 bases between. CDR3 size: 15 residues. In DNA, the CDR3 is TGTGCCAGCAGCTTAGAAGACGCCCGCACAGATACGCAGTATTTT. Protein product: CASSLEDARTDTQYF.

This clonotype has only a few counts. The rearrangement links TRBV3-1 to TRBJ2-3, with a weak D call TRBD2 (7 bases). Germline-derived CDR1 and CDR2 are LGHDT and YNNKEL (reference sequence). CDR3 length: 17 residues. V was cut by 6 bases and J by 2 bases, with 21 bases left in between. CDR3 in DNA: TGTGCCAGCAGATCAGGTTCCCGGGGGGCCCCCACAGATACGCAGTATTTT. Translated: CASRSGSRGAPTDTQYF.

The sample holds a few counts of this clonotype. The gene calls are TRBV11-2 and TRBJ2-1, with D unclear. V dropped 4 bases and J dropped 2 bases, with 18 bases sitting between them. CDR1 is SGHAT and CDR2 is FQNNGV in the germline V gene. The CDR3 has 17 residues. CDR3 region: CASSSGLLRITYNEQFF. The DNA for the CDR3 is TGTGCCAGCAGCTCCGGTTTACTGCGGATAACCTACAATGAGCAGTTCTTC.

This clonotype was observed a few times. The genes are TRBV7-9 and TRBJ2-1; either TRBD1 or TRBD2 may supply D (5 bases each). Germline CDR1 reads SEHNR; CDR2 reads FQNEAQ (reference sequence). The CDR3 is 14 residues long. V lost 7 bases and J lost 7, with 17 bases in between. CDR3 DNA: TGTGCCAGCACACGGGGCCCCTTAATGAATGAGCAGTTCTTC. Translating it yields CASTRGPLMNEQFF.

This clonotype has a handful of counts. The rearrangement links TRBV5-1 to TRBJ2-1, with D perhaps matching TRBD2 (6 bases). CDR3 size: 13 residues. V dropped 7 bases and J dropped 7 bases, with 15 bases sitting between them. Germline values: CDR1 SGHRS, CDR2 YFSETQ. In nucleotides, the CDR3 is TGCGCCAGCCGCCCGATTGGGGGGAATGAGCAGTTCTTC. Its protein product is CASRPIGGNEQFF. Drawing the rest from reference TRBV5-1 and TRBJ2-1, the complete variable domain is KAGVTQTPRYLIKTRGQQVTLSCSPISGHRSVSWYQQTPGQGLQFLFEYFSETQRNKGNFPGRFSGRQFSNSRSEMNVSTLELGDSALYLCASRPIGGNEQFFGPGTRLTVL.

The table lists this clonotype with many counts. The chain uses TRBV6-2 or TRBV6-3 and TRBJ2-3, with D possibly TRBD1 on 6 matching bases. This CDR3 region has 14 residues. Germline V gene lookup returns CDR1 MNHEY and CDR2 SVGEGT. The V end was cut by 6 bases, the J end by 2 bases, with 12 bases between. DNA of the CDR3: TGTGCCAGCAGCCCGGACAGTTTCACAGATACGCAGTATTTT. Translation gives CASSPDSFTDTQYF.

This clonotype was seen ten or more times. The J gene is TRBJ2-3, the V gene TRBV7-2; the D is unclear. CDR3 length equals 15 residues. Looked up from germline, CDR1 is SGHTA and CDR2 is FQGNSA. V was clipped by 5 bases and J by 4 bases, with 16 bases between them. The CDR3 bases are TGTGCCAGCAGCGCTAGTCGGAGTGGGGCAGATACGCAGTATTTT. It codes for CASSASRSGADTQYF.

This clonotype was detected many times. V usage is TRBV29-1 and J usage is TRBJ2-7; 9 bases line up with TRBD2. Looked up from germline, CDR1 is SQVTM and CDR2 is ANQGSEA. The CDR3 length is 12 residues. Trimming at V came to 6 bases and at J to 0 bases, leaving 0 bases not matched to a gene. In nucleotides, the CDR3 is TGCAGCGTGGGACTAGCCTCCTACGAGCAGTACTTC. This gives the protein CSVGLASYEQYF.

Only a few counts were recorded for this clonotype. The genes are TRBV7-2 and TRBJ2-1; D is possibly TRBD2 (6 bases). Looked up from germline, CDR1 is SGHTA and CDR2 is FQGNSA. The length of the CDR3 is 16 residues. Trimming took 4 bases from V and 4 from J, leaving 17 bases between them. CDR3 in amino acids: CASSSLPAGLYNEQFF. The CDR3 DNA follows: TGTGCCAGCAGCTCCCTCCCGGCGGGGCTTTACAATGAGCAGTTCTTC.

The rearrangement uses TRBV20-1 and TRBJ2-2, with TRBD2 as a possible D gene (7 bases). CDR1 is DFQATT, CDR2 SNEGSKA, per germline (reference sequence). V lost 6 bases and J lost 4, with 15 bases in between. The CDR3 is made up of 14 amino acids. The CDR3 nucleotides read TGCAGTGCCAGGGGACTACCTCGCACCGGGGAGCTGTTTTTT. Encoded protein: CSARGLPRTGELFF.

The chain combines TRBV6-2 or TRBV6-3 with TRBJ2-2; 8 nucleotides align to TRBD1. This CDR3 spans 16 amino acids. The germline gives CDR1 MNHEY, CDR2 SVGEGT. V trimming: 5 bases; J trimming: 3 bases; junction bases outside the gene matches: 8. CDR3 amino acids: CASSTPDRGDTGELFF. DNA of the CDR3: TGTGCCAGCAGTACCCCCGACAGGGGCGACACCGGGGAGCTGTTTTTT.

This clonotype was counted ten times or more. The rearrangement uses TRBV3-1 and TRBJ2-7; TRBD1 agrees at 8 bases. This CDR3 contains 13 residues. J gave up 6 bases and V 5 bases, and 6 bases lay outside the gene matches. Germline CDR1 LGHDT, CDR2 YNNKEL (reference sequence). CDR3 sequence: CASSSDRVVEQYF. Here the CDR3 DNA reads TGTGCCAGCAGCTCGGACAGGGTTGTCGAGCAGTACTTC.

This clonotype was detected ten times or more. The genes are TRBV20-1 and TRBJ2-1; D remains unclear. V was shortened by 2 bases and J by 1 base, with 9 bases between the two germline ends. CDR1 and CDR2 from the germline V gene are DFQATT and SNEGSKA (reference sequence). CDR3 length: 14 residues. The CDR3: CSARLLGSYNEQFF. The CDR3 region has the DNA TGCAGTGCTAGACTTTTAGGGTCCTACAATGAGCAGTTCTTC.

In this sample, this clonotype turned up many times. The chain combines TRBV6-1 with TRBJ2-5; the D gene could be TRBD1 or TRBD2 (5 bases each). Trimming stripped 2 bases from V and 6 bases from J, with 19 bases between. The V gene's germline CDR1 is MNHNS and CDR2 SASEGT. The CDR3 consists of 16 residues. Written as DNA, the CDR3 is TGTGCCAGCAGTGAATATTGGGGGAAAGCGGAAAAGACCCAGTACTTC. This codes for CASSEYWGKAEKTQYF.

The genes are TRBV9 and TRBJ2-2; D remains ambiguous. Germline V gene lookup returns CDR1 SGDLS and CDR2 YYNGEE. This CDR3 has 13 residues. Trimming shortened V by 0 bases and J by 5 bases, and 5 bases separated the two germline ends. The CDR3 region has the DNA TGTGCCAGCAGCGTAGGGGTTACCGGGGAGCTGTTTTTT. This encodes CASSVGVTGELFF.